This entry lists 25 T cell receptor beta chains sequenced from one sample in a study of T cell clonality in common variable immunodeficiency. Their antigens remain unidentified. Study-level points and caveats: Reportedly, TCR beta sequences from common variable immunodeficiency showed fewer deletions and N-nucleotide insertions.

Method: immunoSEQ multiplex PCR; TCRdb's copy keeps in-frame clones and lacks some. Sampling found tens of thousands of clones, none seen once. The sequencing sample was made of peripheral blood mononuclear cells. The receptors were gathered from a human donor with common variable immunodeficiency.

This clone came up many times. The read terminates 3 residues before the CDR3 end, so the remaining end is supplied by the germline J gene. The chain uses TRBV20-1 and TRBJ2-5; 12 bases align to TRBD2. This CDR3 has 17 residues. The germline V gene has CDR1 DFQATT and CDR2 SNEGSKA (reference sequence). With 1 base clipped from V and 1 base from J, the junction kept 7 bases outside the gene matches. The CDR3 sequence: CSARGLGLAGSQETQYF. The sequenced CDR3 bases are TGCAGTGCTAGAGGCCTTGGACTAGCGGGAAGCCAAGAGACC.

This clone was counted at least ten times. The covered CDR3 bases are TGTGCCACCAGCGAAGAAAGCGGGGGGGCCTTCTACGAG. Residues: CATSEESGGAFYE. The whole CDR3 protein is CATSEESGGAFYEQYF. The rearrangement links TRBV15 to TRBJ2-7; the match to TRBD2 covers 10 bases. The CDR3 end lies 3 residues beyond the end of the read and is filled in from the germline J gene. Trimming cost V 5 bases and J 3 bases; bases outside gene matches: 10. Germline V lookup: CDR1 LNHNV, CDR2 YYDKDF (reference sequence). The CDR3 length is 16 residues.

As regards this clone: The CDR3 end is not reached by the read, which stops 3 residues before it; the germline J gene fills it in. V gene TRBV6-2 or TRBV6-3 combines with J gene TRBJ1-3; D gene unclear. V was cut by 8 bases and J by 1 base, with 12 bases left in between. CDR1 and CDR2 from the germline V gene are MNHEY and SVGEGT. This CDR3 region has 14 residues. The CDR3 DNA, read in part, is TGTGCCAGCTCAAAAGGACTGTCTGGAAACACC. This translates into CASSKGLSGNT. The whole CDR3 protein reads CASSKGLSGNTIYF.

This clone occurred many times. The sequenced part of the CDR3 DNA is TGTGCCAGCAGTGAACTGGGCAGGGGGGACACTGAA. Protein sequence: CASSELGRGDTE. From start to end, the CDR3 is CASSELGRGDTEAFF. The chain joins TRBV2 to TRBJ1-1; 7 bases agree with TRBD1. The observed sequence ends 3 residues before the CDR3 terminus, with the missing tail filled in from the germline J gene. This CDR3 comprises 15 residues. Trimming at V came to 2 bases and at J to 3 bases, leaving 6 bases not matched to a gene. Germline V CDR1 and CDR2: SNHLY, FYNNEI.

This clone showed up many times. The sequenced fragment ends 3 residues before the CDR3 boundary, so the rest is inferred from the germline J gene. The gene calls are TRBV28 and TRBJ2-5; 7 positions match TRBD1. CDR1 is MDHEN and CDR2 is SYDVKM in the germline V gene. The CDR3 is 16 amino acids. V was pared by 3 bases and J by 5 bases, with 12 bases of the junction left unmatched. CDR3 residues: CASSLSGGSSRETQYF. Partial CDR3 DNA: TGTGCCAGCAGTTTGTCAGGGGGAAGCAGCAGGGAGACC.

Many counts were recorded for this clone. The read terminates 3 residues ahead of where the CDR3 ends, so the germline J gene completes it. The J gene is TRBJ2-1, the V gene TRBV12-3 or TRBV12-4; weak D call: TRBD1 (6 bases). CDR3 length equals 17 residues. The germline V and J ends were trimmed by 10 bases and 5 bases, with 27 bases remaining between them. CDR3 loop: CAKGTGICSFIDNEQFF. The DNA read from the CDR3 is TGTGCCAAAGGTACAGGGATCTGTTCCTTTATCGACAATGAG.

This clone was seen repeatedly, ten times or more. The read halts 3 residues ahead of the CDR3 end, with the missing end drawn from the germline J gene. The V call is TRBV5-5, the J call TRBJ1-2; no firm D call. The CDR3 spans 12 residues. Germline CDR1 and CDR2: SGHKS and YYEKEE (reference sequence). V lost 2 bases and J lost 1, with 3 bases in between. The CDR3 DNA, read in part, is TGTGCCAGCAGCTTATATAACTATGGC. It encodes CASSLYNYG. The complete CDR3 protein is CASSLYNYGYTF.

This clone was observed many times. The read gets to within 3 residues of the CDR3 end, and the germline J gene fills in the rest. V is TRBV7-9 and J is TRBJ1-1; 8 positions agree with TRBD1. The V gene's germline CDR1 is SEHNR and CDR2 FQNEAQ (reference sequence). The CDR3 is 13 amino acids. The chain's CDR3 is CASSAADRDWAFF. Incomplete CDR3 DNA: TGTGCCAGCAGCGCCGCGGACAGGGACTGG.

This clone was picked up many times. The covered CDR3 bases are TGTGCCAGCAGCCCTACAGGGGGACAGAACTATGGC. The encoded protein is CASSPTGGQNYG. The full CDR3 protein reads CASSPTGGQNYGYTF. The chain employs TRBV7-2 and TRBJ1-2; 8 bases agree with TRBD1. The DNA ends 3 residues before the CDR3 does, and the rest of the CDR3 is filled in from the germline J gene. Germline CDR1 is SGHTA and CDR2 is FQGNSA. The junction had 7 bases not matched to a gene; V was cut back by 5 bases and J by 2 bases. This CDR3 spans 15 amino acids.

This clone was seen ten or more times. The DNA ends 3 residues before the CDR3 does, and the rest of the CDR3 is filled in from the germline J gene. The gene calls are TRBV28 and TRBJ2-7; maybe TRBD2 (7 bases). The germline V and J ends were trimmed by 2 bases and 3 bases, with 11 bases remaining between them. Germline CDR1 reads MDHEN; CDR2 reads SYDVKM. There are 14 residues in the CDR3. The covered CDR3 bases are TGTGCCAGCAGTTTACCGGGGGGCGTCTACGAG. Amino acid sequence: CASSLPGGVYE. The complete CDR3 reads CASSLPGGVYEQYF.

This clone has ten or more counts. The read ends 3 residues shy of where the CDR3 ends; the end is completed using the germline J gene. The chain has TRBV7-6 and TRBJ2-7; TRBD1 matches at 7 bases. The CDR3 is 14 residues long. From germline, CDR1 is SGHVS and CDR2 FNYEAQ. After removal of 1 base from V and 3 bases from J, the junction contained 3 bases not matched to a gene. CDR3 DNA, as far as it was read: TGTGCCAGCAGCTTAGGACAGGGTGGCTACGAG. It specifies CASSLGQGGYE. The complete CDR3 protein is CASSLGQGGYEQYF.

Comment on this clone: The read finishes 3 residues shy of the CDR3 end, and the germline J gene is used to complete it. V usage is TRBV19 and J usage is TRBJ2-3, with 14 bases matching TRBD2. CDR1 LNHDA and CDR2 SQIVND come from the germline V gene (reference sequence). The J segment lost 3 bases and the V segment lost 5 bases, leaving 16 bases of the junction unmatched. The CDR3 has 20 amino acids. CDR3: CASSPPTSGGGWGRTDTQYF. Incomplete CDR3 DNA: TGTGCCAGTAGTCCGCCGACTAGCGGGGGGGGCTGGGGTCGGACAGATACG.

This clone was seen many times. Coverage ceases 3 residues before the CDR3 finishes, and the germline J gene fills in the end. The chain uses TRBV20-1 and TRBJ2-3, with D perhaps TRBD2 (6 bases). V was pared by 6 bases and J by 0 bases, with 13 bases between. CDR3 length equals 14 residues. Germline lookup yields CDR1 DFQATT and CDR2 SNEGSKA (reference sequence). The CDR3 is CSARERASTDTQYF. The sequenced part of the CDR3 DNA is TGCAGTGCACGGGAGCGGGCGAGCACAGATACG.

This clone came up many times. The CDR3 extends 3 residues past the end of the read, so its final part is completed from the germline J gene. The chain joins TRBV7-2 to TRBJ2-3, with 12 bases matching TRBD2. The CDR3 has 15 amino acids. Germline V gives CDR1 SGHTA, CDR2 FQGNSA. J lost 4 bases, V lost 5 bases, and 4 bases had no gene match. CDR3 in amino acids: CASSILAGGPDTQYF. Partial CDR3 DNA: TGTGCCAGCAGCATACTAGCGGGGGGTCCAGATACG.

In its sample, this clone was seen many times. The read comes to an end 3 residues before the CDR3 does, leaving the germline J gene to fill in the end. The chain joins TRBV10-3 to TRBJ1-2; possibly TRBD1 for D (5 bases). The germline gives CDR1 ENHRY, CDR2 SYGVKD. This CDR3 region has 14 residues. Trimming took 7 bases from V and 6 from J, leaving 18 bases between them. The CDR3 is CAINRPGSENGYTF. The part of the CDR3 DNA that was read is TGTGCCATCAATAGACCAGGGAGCGAGAATGGC.

This clone was seen repeatedly, ten times or more. One end of the junction does not line up with germline, which may come from a read error. The CDR3 end falls 3 residues outside the read, so it is completed with the germline J gene. V is TRBV4-2 and J is TRBJ2-1; TRBD2 matches at 14 bases. The V gene's germline CDR1 is LGHNA and CDR2 YNFKEQ. The CDR3 contains 18 residues. CDR3 DNA, as far as it was read: TGCGCCAGCAGCCAAGAGACCGGGACTAGCGGGGGCTACAATGAG. Translation: CASSQETGTSGGYNE. The full CDR3 reads CASSQETGTSGGYNEQFF.

This clone was picked up many times. The CDR3 end is not reached by the read, which stops 3 residues before it; the germline J gene fills it in. The rearrangement links TRBV24-1 to TRBJ1-5; possible D gene TRBD1, 5 bases. CDR3 length equals 14 residues. V lost 5 bases, J lost 0 bases, and 7 bases lay in between. The germline CDR1 and CDR2 sequences are KGHDR and SFDVKD. The covered CDR3 bases are TGTGCCACCAGTGCAGGACATAGCAATCAGCCC. Translation gives CATSAGHSNQP. The complete CDR3 sequence is CATSAGHSNQPQHF.

This clone was observed many times. The read halts 3 residues ahead of the CDR3 end, with the missing end drawn from the germline J gene. The rearrangement links TRBV13 to TRBJ2-5; TRBD2 matches 7 bases. CDR1 is PRHDT, CDR2 FYEKMQ, per germline (reference sequence). The CDR3 contains 14 residues. V was clipped by 8 bases and J by 1 base; unmatched bases: 7. The CDR3 loop is CASRLGGFQETQYF. The sequenced CDR3 bases are TGTGCCAGCCGACTGGGGGGGTTCCAAGAGACC.

This clone has ten or more counts. The read falls 3 residues short of the CDR3 end, and the missing part is taken from the germline J gene. J is TRBJ1-1 and V is TRBV6-4, with D maybe TRBD1 (5 bases). The CDR3 runs 13 residues. CDR1 and CDR2 from the germline V gene are MRHNA and SNTAGT. Trimming left V 6 bases short and J 3 bases short, with 11 bases between. CDR3 DNA, as far as it was read: TGTGCCAGCAGCGCCTGGGACTACACTGAA. This sequence encodes CASSAWDYTE. The complete CDR3 sequence is CASSAWDYTEAFF.

This clone came up many times. Read coverage stops 3 residues before the CDR3 terminus; the germline J gene supplies the remainder. The V gene is TRBV20-1, the J gene TRBJ1-2; 7 bases are shared with TRBD1. Germline V gene data show CDR1 as DFQATT and CDR2 as SNEGSKA (reference sequence). Trimming took 6 bases from V and 4 from J; bases not matched to a gene: 5. The CDR3 loop spans 12 amino acids. The CDR3: CSAGTAIYGYTF. CDR3 bases read: TGCAGTGCGGGGACAGCCATCTATGGC.

This clone qualifies as medium-sized (0.01 to 0.1%). The CDR3 goes on 3 residues after the read ends, and that part is filled in from the germline J gene. The V and J genes are TRBV18 and TRBJ1-1; 9 bases line up with TRBD1. CDR3 length: 14 residues. The trim removed 4 bases at V and 4 bases at J, leaving 4 bases unmatched. Germline-derived CDR1 and CDR2 are KGHSH and LQKENI. The CDR3 bases that were read are TGTGCCAGCTCACTAAGACAGGGGGGCACTGAA. It encodes CASSLRQGGTE. The CDR3 in its entirety is CASSLRQGGTEAFF. Full variable domain (rest looked up from reference TRBV18 and TRBJ1-1): NAGVMQNPRHLVRRRGQEARLRCSPMKGHSHVYWYRQLPEEGLKFMVYLQKENIIDESGMPKERFSAEFPKEGPSILRIQQVVRGDSAAYFCASSLRQGGTEAFFGQGTRLTVV.

This clone was recorded at least ten times. The read falls 3 residues short of the CDR3 end, and the missing part is taken from the germline J gene. The chain combines TRBV6-2 or TRBV6-3 with TRBJ2-1; TRBD1 matches at 10 bases. The germline CDR1 and CDR2 sequences are MNHEY and SVGEGT. Germline trimming cut 8 bases from V and 6 bases from J; bases unmatched to any gene: 4. The CDR3 consists of 13 residues. The CDR3 here is CASGDRGLNEQFF. The sequenced CDR3 bases are TGTGCCAGCGGGGACAGGGGACTCAATGAG.

There are many counts of this clone. The CDR3 is cut off 3 residues early in the read; its end comes from the germline J gene. The chain carries TRBV20-1 and TRBJ1-4; 10 bases are a match to TRBD1. The germline CDR1 and CDR2 sequences are DFQATT and SNEGSKA (reference sequence). This CDR3 contains 14 residues. Germline trimming cut 1 base from V and 7 bases from J; bases unmatched to any gene: 3. CDR3 loop: CSARGDRGPEKLFF. The CDR3 bases that were read are TGCAGTGCTAGAGGAGACAGGGGGCCTGAAAAA.

With regard to this clone: The read terminates 3 residues before the CDR3 end, so the remaining end is supplied by the germline J gene. The chain is built from TRBV20-1 and TRBJ1-5; D perhaps matches TRBD1 (5 bases). Germline-derived CDR1 and CDR2 are DFQATT and SNEGSKA (reference sequence). The CDR3 contains 13 residues. V lost 6 bases to trimming and J lost 2 bases, with 11 bases between them. CDR3 DNA, as far as it was read: TGCAGTGCCAGCAGGGCGGGCAATCAGCCC. This codes for CSASRAGNQP. The CDR3 in its entirety is CSASRAGNQPQHF.

This clone was counted many times. The sequence runs out 3 residues before the end of the CDR3; the remainder is reconstructed from the germline J gene. The V gene is TRBV30, the J gene TRBJ1-2; no clear D. V shed 0 bases and J shed 4 bases, with 12 bases lying between them. CDR1 GTSNPN and CDR2 SVGIG come from the germline V gene (reference sequence). The CDR3 length is 14 residues. CDR3 protein: CAWSVEPPGYGYTF. CDR3 bases read: TGTGCCTGGAGTGTGGAGCCACCAGGCTATGGC.